The 30 T cell receptor beta chains below all came from one sample that was sequenced in a study of spatial heterogeneity in lung cancer. Study-wide results and limits: Mutation tallies in tumors tracked expanded intratumoral alpha and beta TCR counts.

These receptors' targets are unknown. A single record per CDR3 protein comes from TCRdb applying MiXCR to the 5' RACE reads. The sample yields some 5,900 distinct CDR3 sequences, about 8% seen once. Time point indicated: sample taken at primary tumor resection. This specimen was lung tumor tissue, taken at surgery. These receptors were obtained from a female donor with early-stage non-small cell lung cancer.

This clonotype appeared a few times. Being off target in a library aimed at alpha chains, this beta chain has a size of little meaning. The gene calls are TRBV10-3 and TRBJ2-1; D may correspond to TRBD1 or TRBD2 (5 bases each). The CDR3 is 16 amino acids. The germline V and J ends were trimmed by 4 bases and 0 bases, with 13 bases remaining between them. Looked up from germline, CDR1 is ENHRY and CDR2 is SYGVKD. The CDR3 loop reads CAISALRGSSYNEQFF. The CDR3 nucleotides are TGTGCCATCAGTGCCCTGAGGGGTAGCTCCTACAATGAGCAGTTCTTC.

This clonotype has at least ten counts. This beta chain is off target for a library built for alpha chains, so its abundance means little. The chain recombines TRBV14 with TRBJ1-3, with TRBD1 as a possible D gene (6 bases). The ends were cut back, 3 bases at V and 4 bases at J, with 13 bases in the middle. Germline assignment: CDR1 SGHDN and CDR2 FVKESK. This CDR3 has 15 residues. The CDR3 reads CASSHPGTPGNTIYF. Here the CDR3 DNA reads TGTGCCAGCAGCCATCCCGGGACACCCGGAAACACCATATATTTT. The whole variable domain, remainder taken from reference TRBV14 and TRBJ1-3, is EAGVTQFPSHSVIEKGQTVTLRCDPISGHDNLYWYRRVMGKEIKFLLHFVKESKQDESGMPNNRFLAERTGGTYSTLKVQPAELEDSGVYFCASSHPGTPGNTIYFGEGSWLTVV.

Many counts were recorded for this clonotype. Since the library was made to target alpha chains, this beta chain is a stray read and its abundance is not meaningful. The chain is built from TRBV28 and TRBJ1-5, with D perhaps matching TRBD1 (5 bases). This CDR3 comprises 14 residues. The germline V and J ends were trimmed by 6 bases and 3 bases, with 12 bases remaining between them. Per the germline V gene, CDR1 is MDHEN and CDR2 is SYDVKM. This CDR3 is CASRGGGDNQPQHF. As DNA, the CDR3 is TGTGCCAGCAGGGGGGGTGGAGACAATCAGCCCCAGCATTTT.

Ten or more counts support this clonotype. Because the library targeted alpha chains, this beta chain is an off-target read whose size means little. The rearrangement links TRBV10-3 to TRBJ2-5; the D gene could be TRBD1 or TRBD2 (6 bases each). The V end was cut by 10 bases, the J end by 0 bases, with 15 bases between. The CDR3 runs 14 residues. Germline lookup yields CDR1 ENHRY and CDR2 SYGVKD. CDR3 protein: CASRGSGYQETQYF. In DNA form, the CDR3 reads TGTGCCAGCAGGGGTAGCGGATACCAAGAGACCCAGTACTTC.

A note on this clonotype: Since the library was made to target alpha chains, this beta chain is a stray read and its abundance is not meaningful. The chain is built from TRBV20-1 and TRBJ1-5; D remains unclear. This CDR3 contains 14 residues. Germline CDR1 is DFQATT and CDR2 is SNEGSKA (reference sequence). V was clipped by 4 bases and J by 7 bases, with 17 bases between them. The chain's CDR3 is CSATRPGGGQPQHF. The CDR3 DNA reads as TGCAGTGCTACCCGCCCGGGCGGAGGACAGCCCCAGCATTTT.

A note on this clonotype: This beta chain is off target for a library built for alpha chains, so its abundance means little. The V and J genes are TRBV9 and TRBJ2-1; TRBD2 agrees at 12 bases. Germline CDR1 is SGDLS and CDR2 is YYNGEE. The CDR3 totals 17 residues. Trimming at V came to 4 bases and at J to 6 bases, leaving 11 bases not matched to a gene. The CDR3 sequence: CASSPYPTSGRSNEQFF. The DNA for the CDR3 is TGTGCCAGCAGCCCCTACCCGACTAGCGGGAGATCCAATGAGCAGTTCTTC. Variable domain in full (rest from reference TRBV9 and TRBJ2-1): DSGVTQTPKHLITATGQRVTLRCSPRSGDLSVYWYQQSLDQGLQFLIQYYNGEERAKGNILERFSAQQFPDLHSELNLSSLELGDSALYFCASSPYPTSGRSNEQFFGPGTRLTVL.

This clonotype is medium-sized by share. Little can be read into the size of this beta chain, an off-target read in a library designed for alpha chains. V is TRBV6-1 and J is TRBJ1-4, with D unclear. The CDR3 loop spans 14 amino acids. Germline-derived CDR1 and CDR2 are MNHNS and SASEGT. V was shortened by 6 bases and J by 3 bases, with 11 bases between the two germline ends. The CDR3 DNA sequence: TGTGCCAGCAGACGAGGGCAGCCTAATGAAAAACTGTTTTTT. Encoded protein: CASRRGQPNEKLFF.

By share of the sample, this clonotype is medium-sized. This beta chain turned up in a library designed for alpha chains; as an off-target read, its abundance says little. The genes are TRBV6-2 or TRBV6-3 and TRBJ1-5; D gene ambiguous. Per the germline V gene, CDR1 is MNHEY and CDR2 is SVGEGT. This CDR3 region has 14 residues. Between the trimmed V and J ends, which lost 4 bases and 3 bases, there was a span of 10 bases. CDR3 loop: CASSFGVHNQPQHF. CDR3 DNA sequence: TGTGCCAGCAGTTTCGGGGTCCACAATCAGCCCCAGCATTTT.

On this clonotype: With the library built for alpha chains, this beta chain is off target and its frequency is not meaningful. V and J are TRBV29-1 and TRBJ2-1, with D uncertain. The CDR3 totals 11 residues. Germline V CDR1 and CDR2: SQVTM, ANQGSEA. V lost 4 bases and J lost 8, with 9 bases in between. The CDR3 protein is CSVVLSYEQFF. CDR3 nucleotide sequence: TGCAGCGTTGTCTTATCCTATGAGCAGTTCTTC.

This clonotype was recorded many times. Within a library made for alpha chains, this beta chain is off target, and its count is uninformative. This chain uses TRBV7-2 with TRBJ2-1; no definite D call. V was trimmed by 4 bases and J by 8 bases, leaving 12 bases between them. The CDR3 consists of 13 residues. Germline CDR1 SGHTA, CDR2 FQGNSA. The CDR3 protein is CASSSAVGYEQFF. In DNA, the CDR3 is TGTGCCAGCAGCTCAGCAGTGGGATATGAGCAGTTCTTC.

This clonotype is classed as medium-sized (0.01 to 0.1%). This beta chain turned up in a library designed for alpha chains; as an off-target read, its abundance says little. The chain recombines TRBV7-8 with TRBJ1-6; TRBD1 agrees at 11 bases. V dropped 4 bases and J dropped 2; count of bases not matched to a gene: 7. Germline V gene lookup returns CDR1 SGHVS and CDR2 FQNEAQ. CDR3 length equals 18 residues. CDR3: CASSSRGQGVTYNSPLHF. The CDR3 DNA follows: TGTGCCAGCAGCTCGAGGGGACAGGGGGTAACCTATAATTCACCCCTCCACTTT.

By share, this clonotype ranks as medium-sized. This beta chain is a stray read from a library made for alpha chains; its abundance is not meaningful. The V and J genes are TRBV5-1 and TRBJ2-1; weak D call: TRBD2 (7 bases). This CDR3 spans 19 amino acids. V was trimmed by 4 bases and J by 0 bases, leaving 23 bases between them. Germline CDR1 and CDR2: SGHRS and YFSETQ. CDR3 region: CASSPTGGLGAGSYNEQFF. DNA for the CDR3: TGCGCCAGCAGCCCCACCGGGGGGTTGGGGGCCGGCTCCTACAATGAGCAGTTCTTC. The full variable domain, rest sourced from reference TRBV5-1 and TRBJ2-1, is KAGVTQTPRYLIKTRGQQVTLSCSPISGHRSVSWYQQTPGQGLQFLFEYFSETQRNKGNFPGRFSGRQFSNSRSEMNVSTLELGDSALYLCASSPTGGLGAGSYNEQFFGPGTRLTVL.

This clonotype is judged medium-sized. The size of this beta chain means little, since it is a stray read in a library made for alpha chains. This chain connects TRBV19 to TRBJ1-2; TRBD1 matches at 10 bases. The CDR3 totals 15 residues. Germline V gives CDR1 LNHDA, CDR2 SQIVND (reference sequence). Unmatched junction bases numbered 9, after V lost 7 bases and J lost 4 bases. The DNA for the CDR3 is TGTGCCAGTACCCCATCACGACAGGGGGCCTATGGCTACACCTTC. Amino acid sequence: CASTPSRQGAYGYTF.

This clonotype was picked up a small number of times. Because this beta chain is a stray read in a library intended to capture alpha chains, its abundance should not be given much weight. This chain uses TRBV6-2 or TRBV6-3 with TRBJ1-3, with D possibly matching TRBD1 (5 bases). This CDR3 is 15 amino acids long. Germline-derived CDR1 and CDR2 are MNHEY and SVGEGT. V was pared by 7 bases and J by 3 bases, with 16 bases between. CDR3 in DNA: TGTGCCAGCAATTCTCCCGGGACGTTTGGAAACACCATATATTTT. The encoded protein is CASNSPGTFGNTIYF.

The table lists this clonotype with many counts. Within a library made for alpha chains, this beta chain is off target, and its count is uninformative. The chain joins TRBV20-1 to TRBJ2-1; a possible D gene is TRBD2 (6 bases). This CDR3 comprises 15 residues. Germline V CDR1 and CDR2: DFQATT, SNEGSKA (reference sequence). V was cut by 1 base and J by 0 bases, with 10 bases left in between. The CDR3 is CSARGAGSSYNEQFF. CDR3 in DNA: TGCAGTGCTAGAGGGGCGGGGAGCTCCTACAATGAGCAGTTCTTC.

This clonotype was observed at least ten times. Since the library was made to target alpha chains, this beta chain is a stray read and its abundance is not meaningful. The V gene is TRBV5-1, the J gene TRBJ2-7; 9 bases line up with TRBD2. The V segment lost 0 bases and the J segment 6 bases; nucleotides outside the gene matches: 7. The germline V gene encodes CDR1 SGHRS and CDR2 YFSETQ. There are 15 residues in the CDR3. In DNA, the CDR3 is TGCGCCAGCAGCTTGGTGGGCGGGAGGGCTGGCGAGCAGTACTTC. Amino acids: CASSLVGGRAGEQYF.

This clonotype is termed medium-sized (0.01 to 0.1%). The library was designed around alpha chains, so this beta chain is a stray read whose abundance carries little weight. The chain uses TRBV20-1 and TRBJ1-5, with 8 bases fitting TRBD1. The germline V gene has CDR1 DFQATT and CDR2 SNEGSKA (reference sequence). CDR3 length equals 13 residues. V lost 3 bases to trimming and J lost 6 bases; unmatched junction nucleotides: 4. CDR3 sequence reads: CSASRDRGQPQHF. The CDR3 DNA is TGCAGTGCTAGTCGCGACAGGGGTCAGCCCCAGCATTTT.

This clonotype was recorded a few times. This beta chain appears as a stray read in a library generated for alpha chains; its size is not informative. The chain combines TRBV2 with TRBJ1-2; no definite D call. Trimming cost V 2 bases and J 8 bases, with 18 bases left between them. Germline V gives CDR1 SNHLY, CDR2 FYNNEI. The CDR3 sequence is 15 residues long. The CDR3 spells CASSERSPGVRGYTF. The CDR3 bases are TGTGCCAGCAGTGAAAGGTCCCCTGGGGTGCGAGGCTACACCTTC.

By share, this clonotype counts as medium-sized. This beta chain lies outside the target of a library built for alpha chains; its clone size means little. The rearrangement joins TRBV5-6 to TRBJ1-2, with 7 bases matching TRBD1. The germline V gene has CDR1 SGHDT and CDR2 YYEEEE. The CDR3 is 14 residues long. V shed 0 bases, J shed 4 bases, and the junction held 3 bases outside the gene matches. The CDR3 spells CASSLGQGTYGYTF. The DNA for the CDR3 is TGTGCCAGCAGCTTGGGACAGGGTACCTATGGCTACACCTTC.

The sample holds many counts of this clonotype. The library was prepared for alpha chains; this beta chain is a stray read, so its frequency means little. The chain is built from TRBV28 and TRBJ1-5; the match to TRBD1 covers 7 bases. The CDR3 spans 13 residues. With V trimmed by 10 bases and J by 6 bases, 9 bases remained unmatched. In germline, CDR1 is MDHEN, CDR2 SYDVKM. CDR3 in amino acids: CAIQGTAGQPQHF. The CDR3 DNA reads TGTGCCATTCAAGGGACAGCGGGTCAGCCCCAGCATTTT.

This clonotype was detected many times. Since it is a stray read in a library aimed at alpha chains, this beta chain has a size that is not meaningful. The chain is built from TRBV6-1 and TRBJ2-7, with a tentative D call TRBD1 (6 bases). This CDR3 region has 12 residues. Germline V lookup: CDR1 MNHNS, CDR2 SASEGT. V was clipped by 6 bases and J by 3 bases, with 9 bases between them. For the CDR3, the DNA is TGTGCCAGCAGCCAGACAGGCTACGAGCAGTACTTC. It is translated as CASSQTGYEQYF.

The table lists this clonotype with many counts. A library made for alpha chains picked up this beta chain off target, so its size means little. This chain uses TRBV20-1 with TRBJ1-3, with D unclear. V lost 3 bases to trimming and J lost 0 bases, with 9 bases between them. The CDR3 runs 14 residues. Germline loops: CDR1 DFQATT, CDR2 SNEGSKA (reference sequence). CDR3 DNA: TGCAGTGCTAGCACGGGAAGCTCTGGAAACACCATATATTTT. Protein: CSASTGSSGNTIYF.

This clonotype is categorized as medium-sized. Because the library targeted alpha chains, this beta chain is an off-target read whose size means little. The rearrangement uses TRBV7-2 and TRBJ2-5, with D possibly being TRBD2 (6 bases). The germline CDR1 and CDR2 sequences are SGHTA and FQGNSA. The CDR3 has 12 residues. V was shortened by 0 bases and J by 12 bases, with 11 bases between the two germline ends. This chain's CDR3 is CASSLAGGPEYF. CDR3 coding DNA: TGTGCCAGCAGCTTAGCCGGAGGGCCCGAGTACTTC.

This clonotype is labeled medium-sized (0.01 to 0.1%). A library made for alpha chains picked up this beta chain off target, so its size means little. This sequence joins TRBV7-2 and TRBJ2-5; a possible D gene is TRBD2 (6 bases). Trimming took 1 base from V and 4 from J, leaving 10 bases between them. The CDR3 consists of 14 residues. From germline, CDR1 is SGHTA and CDR2 FQGNSA. The CDR3 DNA sequence: TGTGCCAGCAGCTTAGATTGGGGGGTAGAGACCCAGTACTTC. This codes for CASSLDWGVETQYF.

In its sample, this clonotype is medium-sized. This beta chain is a stray read from a library made for alpha chains; its abundance is not meaningful. CDR3 loop: CASSSPGQGVTEAFF. CDR3 DNA: TGTGCCAGCAGCTCACCGGGACAGGGGGTTACTGAAGCTTTCTTT. V usage is TRBV7-9 and J usage is TRBJ1-1, with TRBD1 identical over 11 bases. The germline gives CDR1 SEHNR, CDR2 FQNEAQ (reference sequence). This CDR3 has 15 amino acids. Trimming at V came to 4 bases and at J to 5 bases, leaving 6 bases not matched to a gene.

The sample holds many counts of this clonotype. The library was designed around alpha chains, so this beta chain is a stray read whose abundance carries little weight. The rearrangement links TRBV5-1 to TRBJ2-5; D not certain. The V gene's germline CDR1 is SGHRS and CDR2 YFSETQ. Trimming stripped 4 bases from V and 5 bases from J, with 15 bases between. This CDR3 has 14 residues. The DNA for the CDR3 is TGCGCCAGCAGCCGGACCTCCCCAACCGAGACCCAGTACTTC. It is translated as CASSRTSPTETQYF.

This clonotype was picked up many times. With the library built for alpha chains, this beta chain is off target and its frequency is not meaningful. This sequence joins TRBV7-3 and TRBJ2-3; D is undetermined. This CDR3 contains 13 residues. Germline V gene data show CDR1 as SGHTA and CDR2 as FQGTGA. The V gene lost 3 bases and the J gene lost 4 bases, with 8 bases spanning the gap. CDR3 nucleotide sequence: TGTGCCAGCAGCTTTACGGGCCCAGATACGCAGTATTTT. Protein: CASSFTGPDTQYF.

In this sample, this clonotype turned up many times. This beta chain is off target for a library built for alpha chains, so its abundance means little. The chain links TRBV12-3 or TRBV12-4 to TRBJ1-1, with 7 bases matching TRBD1. V dropped 5 bases and J dropped 6; count of bases not matched to a gene: 12. The CDR3 is 15 amino acids. In nucleotides, the CDR3 is TGTGCCAGCAGTCGTCAGACAGGGAGTTACGCTGAAGCTTTCTTT. Its translation: CASSRQTGSYAEAFF.

This clonotype was seen repeatedly, ten times or more. With the library built for alpha chains, this beta chain is off target and its frequency is not meaningful. The chain couples TRBV4-3 to TRBJ1-4; possible D gene TRBD1, 5 bases. Germline assignment: CDR1 LGHNA and CDR2 YSLEER. Trimming removed 0 bases at V and 7 bases at J, with 12 bases between. The CDR3 has 15 amino acids. The CDR3 sequence is CASSQEAGRGEKLFF. Written as DNA, the CDR3 is TGCGCCAGCAGCCAAGAGGCAGGGAGAGGTGAAAAACTGTTTTTT.

By share, this clonotype ranks as medium-sized. This beta chain lies outside the target of a library built for alpha chains; its clone size means little. The rearrangement uses TRBV5-5 and TRBJ2-7; D might be TRBD1 or TRBD2, each matching 5 bases. Germline CDR1 reads SGHKS; CDR2 reads YYEKEE (reference sequence). V dropped 0 bases and J dropped 0 bases, with 7 bases sitting between them. The CDR3 spans 14 residues. DNA of the CDR3: TGTGCCAGCAGCTTGGGGGGGACCTCCTACGAGCAGTACTTC. Protein: CASSLGGTSYEQYF.